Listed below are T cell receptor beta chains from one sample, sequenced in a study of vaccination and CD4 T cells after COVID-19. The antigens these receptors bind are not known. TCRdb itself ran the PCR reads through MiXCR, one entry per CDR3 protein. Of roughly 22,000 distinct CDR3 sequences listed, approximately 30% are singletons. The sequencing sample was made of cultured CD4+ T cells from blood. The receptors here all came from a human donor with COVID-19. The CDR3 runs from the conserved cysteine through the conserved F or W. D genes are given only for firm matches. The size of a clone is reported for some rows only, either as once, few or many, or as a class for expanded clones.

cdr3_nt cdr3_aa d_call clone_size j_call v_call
TGTGCCAGCTCCCTTAAAGGCCGGGCCGAAAATGGCTACACCTTC CASSLKGRAENGYTF NA NA TRBJ1-2 TRBV18
TGTGCCAGCAGTTACAGAAACCCTCAACTAGCGGGGGGGCGTCGTGAGACCCAGTACTTC CASSYRNPQLAGGRRETQYF TRBD2 few TRBJ2-5 TRBV6-5
TGTGCCAGCAGGCTCGAGAAAGGCGGCTACACCTTC CASRLEKGGYTF NA NA TRBJ1-2 TRBV6-1
TGTGCCAGCAGCGGACAGGGGTCGTCCTATGGCTACACCTTC CASSGQGSSYGYTF TRBD1 few TRBJ1-2 TRBV6-1
TGTGCCAGCAGGACATCCCCCTGGGGGGAGCAAGGCGGCTACACCTTC CASRTSPWGEQGGYTF NA NA TRBJ1-2 TRBV6-1
TGCAGTGCTAGGGCGACTAGCGGGGGAACGAGAGATACGCAGTATTTT CSARATSGGTRDTQYF TRBD2 NA TRBJ2-3 TRBV20-1
TGTGCCAGCAGTTTAACCGCCAGGGTGGTAGAGACCCAGTACTTC CASSLTARVVETQYF NA NA TRBJ2-5 TRBV28
TGTGCCAGTAGTATAGATCTGTCCTACGAGCAGTACTTC CASSIDLSYEQYF NA NA TRBJ2-7 TRBV19
TGTGCCAGCAGCTCGACCCCCTCGTACGAGCAGTACTTC CASSSTPSYEQYF NA NA TRBJ2-7 TRBV7-2
TGTGCCAGCAGCTTGGACAGGGACAGCTCCTATAATTCACCCCTCCACTTT CASSLDRDSSYNSPLHF TRBD1 NA TRBJ1-6 TRBV7-2
TGCAGTGCCGCCCGGGACGGGACCTACGAGCAGTACTTC CSAARDGTYEQYF NA NA TRBJ2-7 TRBV20-1
TGTGCCAGCAGTTACGAGAGGGTAGGATTTGAAAAACTGTTTTTT CASSYERVGFEKLFF NA NA TRBJ1-4 TRBV6-5
TGTGCCAGCAGTTTCGGGGTGACAGAGCAGTTCTTC CASSFGVTEQFF NA NA TRBJ2-1 TRBV6-5
TGCAGTGCCACCGGAAGGGATAACACCGGGGAGCTGTTTTTT CSATGRDNTGELFF NA NA TRBJ2-2 TRBV20-1
TGTGCCAGCAGTCGACGCGGGGGAACCGAGCAGTACTTC CASSRRGGTEQYF TRBD2 NA TRBJ2-7 TRBV6-1
TGCGCCAGCAGCCTGGGACAGACCTACACTGAAGCTTTCTTT CASSLGQTYTEAFF TRBD1 few TRBJ1-1 TRBV5-1
TGTGCCAGCAGTGAAGGTGACAGGGTTTACGATGAGCAGTTCTTC CASSEGDRVYDEQFF TRBD1 NA TRBJ2-1 TRBV2
TGTGCCAGCAGCGCCAGTGTGGCCCAGCATTTT CASSASVAQHF NA NA TRBJ1-5 TRBV2
TGTGCCAGCAGATCATTCTACGAGCAGTACTTC CASRSFYEQYF NA NA TRBJ2-7 TRBV27
TGTGCCAGCAGCCAGTGGGATCCTGGGGCCAACGTCCTGACTTTC CASSQWDPGANVLTF NA NA TRBJ2-6 TRBV7-9
TGTGCCAGCAGCCCGGGACTTCTAGACTCCTACGAGCAGTACTTC CASSPGLLDSYEQYF NA NA TRBJ2-7 TRBV7-8
TGTGCCTGGAAGGTCAGGGGGAACCCAGATACGCAGTATTTT CAWKVRGNPDTQYF TRBD1 NA TRBJ2-3 TRBV30
TGTGCCAGCAGCGCCGGGGACAGGGGTAATCACGGCTACACCTTC CASSAGDRGNHGYTF TRBD1 few TRBJ1-2 TRBV5-4
TGTGCCAGCAGCTTAGTCAGGGGGGCGGACACTGAAGCTTTCTTT CASSLVRGADTEAFF TRBD1 few TRBJ1-1 TRBV11-2
TGTGCCAGCAGTTACTCAGGGACTAATCGGGTAGATACGCAGTATTTT CASSYSGTNRVDTQYF TRBD2 few TRBJ2-3 TRBV6-8
TGCAGTGCTTCGACTAGCGGGGGTTACACAGATACGCAGTATTTT CSASTSGGYTDTQYF TRBD2 NA TRBJ2-3 TRBV20-1
TGTGCCAGCATCCCCACCGGGGTAGATACGCAGTATTTT CASIPTGVDTQYF NA few TRBJ2-3 TRBV6-1
TGTGCCAGCAGTGTCCTGCTGGGGGCAATACGCCAAGAGACCCAGTACTTC CASSVLLGAIRQETQYF NA NA TRBJ2-5 TRBV28
TGTGCCAGTCGGCCGACAGGGGGCATTTCACCCCTCCACTTT CASRPTGGISPLHF TRBD1 few TRBJ1-6 TRBV6-1
TGTGCCAGCAGGCGGGGGGGAGGGAACACTGAAGCTTTCTTT CASRRGGGNTEAFF NA NA TRBJ1-1 TRBV9
TGTGCCAGCAGTTACTCTGGGACCTTCGATGCTTTCTTT CASSYSGTFDAFF NA NA TRBJ1-1 TRBV6-5